The TCR beta chain under discussion was sequenced for a study of vaccination and CD4 T cells after COVID-19. For the study at large: Six males and four females, two Hispanic, made up the convalescents.

Remarks on this clonotype: The target antigen is unknown.

TCRdb analysed the PCR reads with MiXCR anew, one entry per CDR3 protein. The repertoire holds around 19,000 distinct CDR3 sequences, with approximately 67% as singletons. Study-wide results and caveats: A median of approximately 88% of reactive clones, in convalescent patients, became evident only post-vaccination.

The CDR3 has 14 residues. V lost 7 bases, J lost 2 bases, and 12 bases lay in between. In germline, CDR1 is MRHNA, CDR2 SNTAGT. This material consisted of CD4+ T cells from blood, taken before SARS-CoV-2 vaccination. This chain connects TRBV6-4 to TRBJ2-1; weak D call: TRBD1 (6 bases). This sequence originates from a human donor who had recovered from COVID-19. CDR3 sequence reads: CASIGGWAYNEQFF. CDR3 in DNA: TGTGCCAGCATAGGGGGATGGGCCTACAATGAGCAGTTCTTC.